A selection of T cell receptor beta chains follows, all from one sample in a study of regulatory T cells in long-lasting Graves disease. TCRdb used MiXCR to reprocess the multiplex PCR reads, holding one entry per CDR3 protein. The sample lists about 560,000 distinct CDR3 sequences; around 16% were seen once. The sample was also linked to a second study, of T cells in Graves' hyperthyroidism and ophthalmopathy.

This sample comprised peripheral blood mononuclear cells (PBMCs), obtained at new diagnosis, from a patient treated with antithyroid drugs. The receptors derive from a man aged 18 to 29 with Graves disease. Both conserved end residues are part of each CDR3. A D gene is named only where the DNA matches it firmly. Clone size is stated in some rows and not others, as once, few, many or a class when expanded.

TRBD1 | TRBJ1-1 | TRBV20-1 | NA | TGCAGTGCCGATAATACAGGGGTTCGGAGGTACACTGAAGCTTTCTTT | CSADNTGVRRYTEAFF
NA | TRBJ1-1 | TRBV6-2/TRBV6-3 | few | TGTGCCAGCAGAATAATTAAGAACACTGAAGCTTTCTTT | CASRIIKNTEAFF
TRBD1 | TRBJ1-4 | TRBV6-2/TRBV6-3 | few | TGTGCCAGCAGACGGGACAGGGCGGGAGAAAAACCGTTTTTT | CASRRDRAGEKPFF
NA | TRBJ1-1 | TRBV25-1 | NA | TGTGCCAGCAGTGATCCCGGGACCGAGAGTGAAGCTTTCTTT | CASSDPGTESEAFF
NA | TRBJ2-7 | TRBV11-2 | many | TGTGCCAGCAGCTTAGCCTGGGGCGGTAGCTACGAGCAGTACTTC | CASSLAWGGSYEQYF
NA | TRBJ2-6 | TRBV7-2 | NA | TGTGCCAGCAGCCCCTACATATCTGGGGCCAACGTCCTGACTTTC | CASSPYISGANVLTF
NA | TRBJ2-1 | TRBV20-1 | few | TGCAGTGCTAATCAGCGAGGAGAAACTTACAATGAGCAGTTCTTC | CSANQRGETYNEQFF
NA | TRBJ1-6 | TRBV2 | NA | TGTGCCAGCAGTGAGGGAGGAGACAGCTATAATTCACCCCTCCACTTT | CASSEGGDSYNSPLHF
TRBD1 | TRBJ2-7 | TRBV10-3 | many | TGTGCCATCAGTGACTCGGACAGGGCATACGAGCAGTACTTC | CAISDSDRAYEQYF
NA | TRBJ1-1 | TRBV29-1 | NA | TGCAGCGTGGACCCCGGACAGATAGCTTTCTTT | CSVDPGQIAFF
TRBD1 | TRBJ1-2 | TRBV11-2 | few | TGTGCCAGCGCCTTGTACCGGGACAGGGCACTCAACTATGGCTACACCTTC | CASALYRDRALNYGYTF
TRBD2 | TRBJ2-1 | TRBV11-2 | NA | TGTGCCAGCAGCTTCAGCGGACTAGCGGAACTCTACAATGAGCAGTTCTTC | CASSFSGLAELYNEQFF
TRBD2 | TRBJ2-7 | TRBV7-2 | many | TGTGCCAGCAGCTTACCTAGCGGGAAAGTCTACGAGCAGTACTTC | CASSLPSGKVYEQYF
NA | TRBJ1-6 | TRBV27 | few | TGTGCCAGCAGTTTATTGGGCCAGATGAGCTCCTATAATTCACCCCTCCACTTT | CASSLLGQMSSYNSPLHF
TRBD2 | TRBJ2-1 | TRBV12-3/TRBV12-4 | many | TGTGCCAGCAGCGCCGGGACTAGCGGGAAGCATGAGCAGTTCTTC | CASSAGTSGKHEQFF
TRBD2 | TRBJ2-1 | TRBV5-1 | many | TGCGCCAGCAGGTGGCTAGCGGGTCAACACTCCTACAATGAGCAGTTCTTC | CASRWLAGQHSYNEQFF
TRBD1 | TRBJ2-2 | TRBV18 | many | TGTGCCAGCTCACGCGACAGGGCAGACACCGGGGAGCTGTTTTTT | CASSRDRADTGELFF
TRBD1 | TRBJ2-7 | TRBV7-9 | few | TGTGCCAGCAGCTTAGTCAATGACAGGGGAGACGAGCAGTACTTC | CASSLVNDRGDEQYF
NA | TRBJ1-5 | TRBV20-1 | many | TGCAGTGCCCTCATCGGACGGCCGAGCAATCAGCCCCAGCATTTT | CSALIGRPSNQPQHF
NA | TRBJ1-2 | TRBV5-6 | once | TGTGCCAGCAGCTTGAGGCAGGCGAGGATCGATGCTGGCTACACCTTC | CASSLRQARIDAGYTF
NA | TRBJ1-3 | TRBV11-2 | many | TGTGCCAGCAGCTTAGGAGTAGGAGGGGTCCGGACCTCTGGAAACACCATATATTTT | CASSLGVGGVRTSGNTIYF
NA | TRBJ2-7 | TRBV20-1 | many | TGCAGTGCTAGAGATGCGGAGACCTCCTACGAGCAGTACTTC | CSARDAETSYEQYF
NA | TRBJ1-1 | TRBV20-1 | few | TGCAGTGCTAGAGATAGTAGGACAGTAGGTGAAGCTTTCTTT | CSARDSRTVGEAFF
TRBD2 | TRBJ2-1 | TRBV11-2 | NA | TGTGCCAGCAGCTCTCCGGGACTAGGGAATGAGCAGTTCTTC | CASSSPGLGNEQFF
NA | TRBJ2-7 | TRBV28 | many | TGTGCCAGCAGTTCGCGAGGCCGGGGACAGTACTTC | CASSSRGRGQYF
NA | TRBJ2-2 | TRBV3-1 | NA | TGTGCCAGCACAACCACCGGGGAGCTGTTTTTT | CASTTTGELFF
NA | TRBJ1-2 | TRBV10-2 | few | TGCGCCAGCAGTGAGAGAAATCTAGCAGGGCATGGCTACACCTTC | CASSERNLAGHGYTF
NA | TRBJ2-7 | TRBV6-1 | many | TGTGCCAGCAGTGAACTTTCGGCAATCGACGAGCAGTACTTC | CASSELSAIDEQYF